This TCR beta chain was sequenced during a study of Tregs in tolerant kidney transplant recipients. In the study overall: Mixed chimerism was transient after nonmyeloablative marrow transplants from related graft donors.

Details on this clone: The CDR3 end is not reached by the read, which stops 3 residues before it; the germline J gene fills it in.

CDR3 length equals 13 residues. CDR1 is MNHEY, CDR2 SVGEGT, per germline. V was pared by 4 bases and J by 1 base, with 7 bases between. TCRdb's table, derived via immunoSEQ multiplex PCR, lists solely in-frame clones and lacks some. The clone table shows over 45,000 clones, with the ten largest holding 0.85%. The genes are TRBV6-2 or TRBV6-3 and TRBJ1-1; D is perhaps TRBD1 (5 bases). This receptor was obtained from a human donor who received a combined kidney and bone marrow transplant. This specimen consisted of CD4+ T cells from blood, obtained before the transplant. The CDR3 sequence: CASSWDSNTEAFF. The sequenced CDR3 bases are TGTGCCAGCAGTTGGGACTCGAACACTGAA.